This TCR beta chain was recovered during a study of blood T cell repertoires in COVID-19. Clones were read by immunoSEQ multiplex PCR, and TCRdb kept only the in-frame ones, dropping some. The data contain about 160,000 clones, about 88% of them singletons. This clone was seen more than once but under ten times. Sequencing input: peripheral blood. The TCR originated in a woman aged 80 or older with acute or convalescent COVID-19.

The CDR3 DNA follows: TGTGCCAGCAGTGAAACGGGACAGATGAACACCGGGGAGCTGTTTTTT. Protein product: CASSETGQMNTGELFF. The rearrangement joins TRBV25-1 to TRBJ2-2; TRBD1 agrees at 7 bases. Losses at the gene ends were 2 bases for V and 1 base for J; bases not matched to a gene: 4. From germline, CDR1 is MGHDK and CDR2 SYGVNS. The CDR3 has 16 amino acids.